The next 7 T cell receptor beta chains were all read from a single sample in a study of blood T cell repertoires in COVID-19. Libraries were prepared by immunoSEQ multiplex PCR; TCRdb keeps only in-frame clonotypes and omits some of them. The sample includes fewer than 300,000 clones, 75% to 90% of them seen just once. Input material: peripheral blood. The receptor set was obtained from a woman aged 50 to 65 with COVID-19, enrolled during active disease.

The chain couples TRBV13 to TRBJ2-7; D may be TRBD1 (5 bases). This CDR3 is built from 13 residues. CDR1 is PRHDT, CDR2 FYEKMQ, per germline (reference sequence). Trimming took off 3 bases at V and 3 bases at J, with 9 bases between the two ends. Here the CDR3 DNA reads TGTGCCAGCAGCTTCGGACAAAACTACGAGCAGTACTTC. It yields the protein CASSFGQNYEQYF.

This clone was counted a single time. The chain recombines TRBV11-2 with TRBJ1-4; a possible D gene is TRBD1 (6 bases). Between the trimmed V and J ends, which lost 4 bases and 11 bases, there was a span of 17 bases. The CDR3 loop spans 14 amino acids. CDR1 is SGHAT, CDR2 FQNNGV, per germline. The CDR3 here is CASSSADRTSKLFF. DNA for the CDR3: TGTGCCAGCAGCTCGGCCGACAGGACGTCGAAACTGTTTTTT. Full variable domain (outside the CDR3, taken from reference TRBV11-2 and TRBJ1-4): EAGVAQSPRYKIIEKRQSVAFWCNPISGHATLYWYQQILGQGPKLLIQFQNNGVVDDSQLPKDRFSAERLKGVDSTLKIQPAKLEDSAVYLCASSSADRTSKLFFGSGTQLSVL.

This clone has more than one count but fewer than ten. This rearrangement joins TRBV30 to TRBJ1-4; D is undetermined. Trimming left V 2 bases short and J 5 bases short, with 9 bases between. Looked up from germline, CDR1 is GTSNPN and CDR2 is SVGIG (reference sequence). The CDR3 length is 13 residues. Here the CDR3 reads CAWSTDQNEKLFF. The DNA of the CDR3 is TGTGCCTGGAGTACAGACCAGAATGAAAAACTGTTTTTT.

Only a few counts were recorded for this clone. The rearrangement uses TRBV10-1 and TRBJ2-7; 8 bases line up with TRBD1. The CDR3 extends over 12 amino acids. Germline V lookup: CDR1 WNHNN, CDR2 SYGVQD (reference sequence). The V and J ends lost 6 bases and 6 bases, in that order; junction bases with no gene match: 4. CDR3 in amino acids: CASSATGVEQYF. CDR3 nucleotide sequence: TGCGCCAGCAGCGCGACAGGGGTCGAGCAGTACTTC.

This chain links TRBV29-1 with TRBJ2-1; 14 bases are a match to TRBD2. Looked up from germline, CDR1 is SQVTM and CDR2 is ANQGSEA. With V trimmed by 5 bases and J by 3 bases, 3 bases remained unmatched. This CDR3 has 15 amino acids. The CDR3, as DNA: TGCAGCGTTCGACTAGCGGGAGGGGTCTACAATGAGCAGTTCTTC. Translated: CSVRLAGGVYNEQFF.

This CDR3 reads CASSRKGLPHGGQYF. The CDR3 DNA reads TGTGCCAGCAGCCGAAAGGGACTACCTCATGGCGGCCAGTACTTC. This chain joins TRBV3-1 (or the pseudogene TRBV3-2) and TRBJ2-5; TRBD2 aligns across 7 bases. J gave up 10 bases and V 4 bases, and 15 bases lay outside the gene matches. Germline assignment: CDR1 LGHDT and CDR2 YNNKEL (reference sequence). There are 15 residues in the CDR3.

This clone showed up just once. The gene calls are TRBV7-2 and TRBJ1-1, with D maybe TRBD1 (5 bases). The CDR3 consists of 16 residues. V was clipped by 2 bases and J by 1 base, with 14 bases between them. Germline CDR1 reads SGHTA; CDR2 reads FQGNSA. CDR3 nucleotides: TGTGCCAGCAGCTTATCGGCAGGGAGGCGGAACACTGAAGCTTTCTTT. The encoded protein is CASSLSAGRRNTEAFF.